Following are 2 T cell receptor beta chains from one sample sequenced in a study of control samples from healthy donors and cancer patients. TCRdb's table, derived via immunoSEQ multiplex PCR, lists solely in-frame clones and lacks some. The sample has roughly 100,000 clones; around four fifths are singletons. The specimen sequenced was blood. The receptors stem from a woman between 45 and 65 years old in good health.

The rearrangement uses TRBV3-1 (or the pseudogene TRBV3-2) and TRBJ1-6; no clear D. V was trimmed by 1 base and J by 7 bases, leaving 11 bases between them. Looked up from germline, CDR1 is LGHDT and CDR2 is YNNKEL (reference sequence). CDR3 length: 15 amino acids. CDR3 region: CASSQALGKNSPLHF. The CDR3 DNA follows: TGTGCCAGCAGCCAAGCCCTCGGTAAGAATTCACCCCTCCACTTT.

The chain employs TRBV6-5 and TRBJ2-7; a possible D gene is TRBD2 (5 bases). The CDR3 has 15 amino acids. Germline CDR1 is MNHEY and CDR2 is SVGAGI. Trimming took off 0 bases at V and 5 bases at J, with 14 bases between the two ends. CDR3 residues: CASSYSYRGYDEQYF. As DNA, the CDR3 is TGTGCCAGCAGTTACTCGTATCGGGGATACGACGAGCAGTACTTC.